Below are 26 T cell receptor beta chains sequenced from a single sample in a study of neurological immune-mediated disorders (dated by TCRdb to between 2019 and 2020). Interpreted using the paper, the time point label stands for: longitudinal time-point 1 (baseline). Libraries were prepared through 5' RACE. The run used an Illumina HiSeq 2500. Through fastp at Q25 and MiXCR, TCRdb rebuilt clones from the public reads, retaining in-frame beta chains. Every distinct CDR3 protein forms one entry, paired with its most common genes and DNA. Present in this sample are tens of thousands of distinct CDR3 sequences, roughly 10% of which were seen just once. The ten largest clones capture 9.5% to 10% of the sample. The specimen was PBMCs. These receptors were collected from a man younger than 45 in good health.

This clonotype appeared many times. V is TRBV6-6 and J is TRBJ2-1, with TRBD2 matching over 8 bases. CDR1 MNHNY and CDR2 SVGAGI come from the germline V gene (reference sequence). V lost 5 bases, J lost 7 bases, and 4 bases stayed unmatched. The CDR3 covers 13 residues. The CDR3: CASSGTSWNEQFF. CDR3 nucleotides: TGTGCCAGCAGTGGGACTAGTTGGAATGAGCAGTTCTTC.

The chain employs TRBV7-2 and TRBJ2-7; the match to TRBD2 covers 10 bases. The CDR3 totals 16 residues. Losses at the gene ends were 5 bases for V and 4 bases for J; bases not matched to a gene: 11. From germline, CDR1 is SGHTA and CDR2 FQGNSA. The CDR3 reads CASSLIFGTSVYEQYF. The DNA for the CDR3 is TGTGCCAGCAGCCTTATCTTCGGGACTAGCGTGTACGAGCAGTACTTC. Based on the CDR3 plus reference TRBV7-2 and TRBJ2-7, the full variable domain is GAGVSQSPSNKVTEKGKDVELRCDPISGHTALYWYRQSLGQGLEFLIYFQGNSAPDKSGLPSDRFSAERTGGSVSTLTIQRTQQEDSAVYLCASSLIFGTSVYEQYFGPGTRLTVT.

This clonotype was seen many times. CDR3 sequence: CASTPGYPEPGADTQYF. Written as DNA, the CDR3 is TGTGCCAGCACCCCGGGATACCCGGAGCCCGGGGCAGATACGCAGTATTTT. The J gene is TRBJ2-3, the V gene TRBV27; maybe TRBD2 (5 bases). CDR3 length equals 17 residues. Germline loops: CDR1 MNHEY, CDR2 SMNVEV (reference sequence). V lost 7 bases and J 4 bases, leaving 24 bases between the germline ends.

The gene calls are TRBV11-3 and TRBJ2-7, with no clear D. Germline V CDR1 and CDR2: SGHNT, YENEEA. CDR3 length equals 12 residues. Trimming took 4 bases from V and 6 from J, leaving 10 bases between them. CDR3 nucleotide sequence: TGTGCCAGCAGCTCCGAGAACTCCGAGCAGTACTTC. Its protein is CASSSENSEQYF.

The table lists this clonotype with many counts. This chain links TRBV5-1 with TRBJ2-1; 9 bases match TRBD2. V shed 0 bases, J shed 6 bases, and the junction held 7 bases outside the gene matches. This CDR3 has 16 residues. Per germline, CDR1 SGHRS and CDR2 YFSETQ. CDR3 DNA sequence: TGCGCCAGCAGCTTGGCGGGGACTAGCAGTTTCAATGAGCAGTTCTTC. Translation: CASSLAGTSSFNEQFF.

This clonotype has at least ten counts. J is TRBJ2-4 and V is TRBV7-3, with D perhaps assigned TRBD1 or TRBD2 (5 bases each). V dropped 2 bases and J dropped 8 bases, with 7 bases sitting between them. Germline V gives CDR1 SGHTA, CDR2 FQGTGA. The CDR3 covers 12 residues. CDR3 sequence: CASSLLGDIQYF. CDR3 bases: TGTGCCAGCAGCTTATTGGGGGACATTCAGTACTTC.

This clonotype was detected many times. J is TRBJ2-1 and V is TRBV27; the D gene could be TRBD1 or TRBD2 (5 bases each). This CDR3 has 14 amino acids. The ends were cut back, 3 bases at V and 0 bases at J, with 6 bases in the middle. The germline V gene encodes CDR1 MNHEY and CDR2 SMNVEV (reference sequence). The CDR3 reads CASSFGGSYNEQFF. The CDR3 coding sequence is TGTGCCAGCAGTTTTGGGGGCTCCTACAATGAGCAGTTCTTC.

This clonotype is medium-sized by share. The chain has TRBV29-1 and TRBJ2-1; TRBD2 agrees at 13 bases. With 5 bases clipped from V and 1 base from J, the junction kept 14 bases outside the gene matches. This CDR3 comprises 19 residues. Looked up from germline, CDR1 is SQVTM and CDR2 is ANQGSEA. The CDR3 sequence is CSVLTGGGLAGVSYNEQFF. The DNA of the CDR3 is TGCAGCGTTCTGACAGGGGGTGGACTAGCGGGAGTTTCCTACAATGAGCAGTTCTTC.

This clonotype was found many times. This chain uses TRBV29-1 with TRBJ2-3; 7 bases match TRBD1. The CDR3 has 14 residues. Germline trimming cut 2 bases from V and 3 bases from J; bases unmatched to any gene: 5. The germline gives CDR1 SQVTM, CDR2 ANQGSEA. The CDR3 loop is CSVERGLATDTQYF. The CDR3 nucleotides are TGCAGCGTTGAAAGGGGGCTCGCTACAGATACGCAGTATTTT.

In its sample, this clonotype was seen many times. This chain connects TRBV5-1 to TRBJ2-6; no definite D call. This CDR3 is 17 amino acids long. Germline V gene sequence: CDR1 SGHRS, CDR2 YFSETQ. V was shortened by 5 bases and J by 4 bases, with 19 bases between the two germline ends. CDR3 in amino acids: CASRTQADGPGANVLTF. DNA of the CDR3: TGCGCCAGCAGAACCCAGGCCGATGGTCCCGGGGCCAACGTCCTGACTTTC.

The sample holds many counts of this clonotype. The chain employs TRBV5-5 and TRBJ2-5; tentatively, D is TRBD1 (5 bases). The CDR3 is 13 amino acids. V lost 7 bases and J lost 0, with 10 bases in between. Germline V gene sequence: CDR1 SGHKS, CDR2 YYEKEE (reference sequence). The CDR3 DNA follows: TGTGCCAGCCTAAGGACAAACCAAGAGACCCAGTACTTC. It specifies CASLRTNQETQYF.

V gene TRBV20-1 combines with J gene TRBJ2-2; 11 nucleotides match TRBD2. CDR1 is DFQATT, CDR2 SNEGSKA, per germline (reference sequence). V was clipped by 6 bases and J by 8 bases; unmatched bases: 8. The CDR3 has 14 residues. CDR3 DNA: TGCAGTGCGTTAGCGGGAGGGCCGGCAGGGGAGCTGTTTTTT. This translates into CSALAGGPAGELFF.

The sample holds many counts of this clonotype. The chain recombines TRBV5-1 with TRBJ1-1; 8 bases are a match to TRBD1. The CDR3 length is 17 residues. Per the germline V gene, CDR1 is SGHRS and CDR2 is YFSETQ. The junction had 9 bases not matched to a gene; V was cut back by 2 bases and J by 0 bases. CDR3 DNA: TGCGCCAGCAGCTTACCCCGGGACAGGAGTGTGAACACTGAAGCTTTCTTT. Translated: CASSLPRDRSVNTEAFF.

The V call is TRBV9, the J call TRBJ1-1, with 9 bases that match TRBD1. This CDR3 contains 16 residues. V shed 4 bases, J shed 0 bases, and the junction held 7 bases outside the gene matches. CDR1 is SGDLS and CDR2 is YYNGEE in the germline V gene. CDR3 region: CASSIGTGTMNTEAFF. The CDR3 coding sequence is TGTGCCAGCAGCATCGGGACAGGGACTATGAACACTGAAGCTTTCTTT.

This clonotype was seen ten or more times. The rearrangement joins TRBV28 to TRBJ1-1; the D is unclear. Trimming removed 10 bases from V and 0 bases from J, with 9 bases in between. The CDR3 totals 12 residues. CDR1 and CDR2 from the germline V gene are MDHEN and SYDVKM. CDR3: CATRRVNTEAFF. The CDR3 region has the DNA TGTGCCACTAGGAGGGTGAACACTGAAGCTTTCTTT.

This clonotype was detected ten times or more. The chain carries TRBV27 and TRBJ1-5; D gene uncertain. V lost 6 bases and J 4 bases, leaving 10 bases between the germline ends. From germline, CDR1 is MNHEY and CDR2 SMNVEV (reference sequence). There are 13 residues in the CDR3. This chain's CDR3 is CASRLGWNQPQHF. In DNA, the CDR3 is TGTGCCAGCAGGTTAGGGTGGAATCAGCCCCAGCATTTT.

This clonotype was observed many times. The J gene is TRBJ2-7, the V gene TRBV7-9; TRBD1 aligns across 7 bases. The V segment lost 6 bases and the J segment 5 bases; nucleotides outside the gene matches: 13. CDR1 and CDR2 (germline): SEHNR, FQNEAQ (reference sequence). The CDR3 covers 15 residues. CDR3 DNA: TGTGCCAGCAGAGAAATTGGGACAGACTTCGACGAGCAGTACTTC. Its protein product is CASREIGTDFDEQYF.

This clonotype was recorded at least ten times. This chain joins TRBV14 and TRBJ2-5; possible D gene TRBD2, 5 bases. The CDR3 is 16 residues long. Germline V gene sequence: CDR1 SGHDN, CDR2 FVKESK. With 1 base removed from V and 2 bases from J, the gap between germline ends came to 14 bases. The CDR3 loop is CASSQGYGLIQETQYF. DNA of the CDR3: TGTGCCAGCAGCCAAGGTTACGGACTCATTCAAGAGACCCAGTACTTC.

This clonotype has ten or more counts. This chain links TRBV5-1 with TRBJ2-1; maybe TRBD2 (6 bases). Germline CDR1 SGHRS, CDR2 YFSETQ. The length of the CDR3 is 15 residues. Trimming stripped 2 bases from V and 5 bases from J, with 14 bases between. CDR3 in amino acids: CASSFSWEVDNEQFF. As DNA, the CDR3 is TGCGCCAGCAGCTTTTCGTGGGAGGTGGACAATGAGCAGTTCTTC.

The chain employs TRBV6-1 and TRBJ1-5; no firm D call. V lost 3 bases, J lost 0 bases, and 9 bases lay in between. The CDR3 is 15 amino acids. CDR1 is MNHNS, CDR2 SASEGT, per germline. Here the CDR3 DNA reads TGTGCCAGCAGTGAGATAGGGTCTAGCAATCAGCCCCAGCATTTT. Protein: CASSEIGSSNQPQHF.

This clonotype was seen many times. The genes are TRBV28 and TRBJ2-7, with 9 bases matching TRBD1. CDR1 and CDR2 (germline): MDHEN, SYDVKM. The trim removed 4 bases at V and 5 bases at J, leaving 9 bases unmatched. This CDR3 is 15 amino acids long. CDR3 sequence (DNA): TGTGCCAGCAGTTCCCCGGGACAGGGCGGCCACGAGCAGTACTTC. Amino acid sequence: CASSSPGQGGHEQYF.

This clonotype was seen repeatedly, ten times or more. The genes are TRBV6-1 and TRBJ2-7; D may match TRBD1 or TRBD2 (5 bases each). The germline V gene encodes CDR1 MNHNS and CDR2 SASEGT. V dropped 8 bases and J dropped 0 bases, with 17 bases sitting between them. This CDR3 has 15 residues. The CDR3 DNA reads TGTGCCAGCGGCCTGGGTGAGGGGTCCTCCTACGAGCAGTACTTC. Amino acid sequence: CASGLGEGSSYEQYF.

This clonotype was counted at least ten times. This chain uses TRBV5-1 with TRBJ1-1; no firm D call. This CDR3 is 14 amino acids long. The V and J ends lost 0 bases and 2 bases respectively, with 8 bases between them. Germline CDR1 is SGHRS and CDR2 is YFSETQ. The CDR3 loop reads CASSLGHQNTEAFF. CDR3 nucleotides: TGCGCCAGCAGCTTGGGACACCAAAACACTGAAGCTTTCTTT.

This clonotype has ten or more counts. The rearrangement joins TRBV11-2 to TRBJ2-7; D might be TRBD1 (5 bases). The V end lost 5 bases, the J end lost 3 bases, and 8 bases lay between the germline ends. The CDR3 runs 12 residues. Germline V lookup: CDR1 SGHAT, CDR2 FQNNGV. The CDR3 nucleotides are TGTGCCAGCAGCCGACAGATCTACGAGCAGTACTTC. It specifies CASSRQIYEQYF.

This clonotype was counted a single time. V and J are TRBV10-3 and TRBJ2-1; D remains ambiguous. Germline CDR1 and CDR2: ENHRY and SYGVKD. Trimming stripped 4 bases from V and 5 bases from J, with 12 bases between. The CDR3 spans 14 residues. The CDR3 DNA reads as TGTGCCATCAGTGCCGTAGACGGAAACAATGAGCAGTTCTTC. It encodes CAISAVDGNNEQFF.

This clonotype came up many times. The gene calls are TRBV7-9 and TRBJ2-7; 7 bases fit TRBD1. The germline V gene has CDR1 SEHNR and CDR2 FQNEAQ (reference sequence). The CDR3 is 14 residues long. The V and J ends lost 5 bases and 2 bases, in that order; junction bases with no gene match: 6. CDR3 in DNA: TGTGCCAGCAGCCTAACAGGGGCGGCCTACGAGCAGTACTTC. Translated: CASSLTGAAYEQYF.